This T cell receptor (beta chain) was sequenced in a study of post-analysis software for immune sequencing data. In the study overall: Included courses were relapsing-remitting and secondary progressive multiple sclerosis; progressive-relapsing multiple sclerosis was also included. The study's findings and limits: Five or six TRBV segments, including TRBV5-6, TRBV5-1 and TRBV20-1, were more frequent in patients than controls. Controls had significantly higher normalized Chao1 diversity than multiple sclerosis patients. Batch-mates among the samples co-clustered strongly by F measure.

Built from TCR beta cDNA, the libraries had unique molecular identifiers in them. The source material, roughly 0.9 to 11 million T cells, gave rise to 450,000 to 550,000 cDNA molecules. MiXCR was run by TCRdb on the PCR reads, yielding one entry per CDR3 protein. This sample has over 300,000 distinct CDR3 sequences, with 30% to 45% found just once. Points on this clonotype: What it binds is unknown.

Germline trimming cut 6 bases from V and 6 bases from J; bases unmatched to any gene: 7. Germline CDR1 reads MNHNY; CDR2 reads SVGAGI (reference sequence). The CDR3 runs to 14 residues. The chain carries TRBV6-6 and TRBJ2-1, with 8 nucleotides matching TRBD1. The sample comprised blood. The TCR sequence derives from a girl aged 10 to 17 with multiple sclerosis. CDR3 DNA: TGTGCCAGCAGGACCCAAACAGGGGGCAATGAGCAGTTCTTC. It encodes CASRTQTGGNEQFF.